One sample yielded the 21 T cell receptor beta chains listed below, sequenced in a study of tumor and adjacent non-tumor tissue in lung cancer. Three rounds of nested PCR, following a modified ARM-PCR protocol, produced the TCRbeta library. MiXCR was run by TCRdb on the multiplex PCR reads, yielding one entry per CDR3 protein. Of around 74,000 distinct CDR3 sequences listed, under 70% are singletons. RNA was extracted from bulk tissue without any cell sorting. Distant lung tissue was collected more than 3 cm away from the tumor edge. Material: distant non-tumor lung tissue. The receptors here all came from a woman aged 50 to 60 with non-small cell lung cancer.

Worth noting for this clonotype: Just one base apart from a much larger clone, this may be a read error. CDR3 loop: CSIEPGTETQYF. The CDR3 DNA follows: TGCAGCATTGAGCCGGGAACAGAGACCCAGTACTTC. This chain links TRBV29-1 with TRBJ2-5; D may be TRBD2 (5 bases). Looked up from germline, CDR1 is SQVTM and CDR2 is ANQGSEA. This CDR3 contains 12 residues.

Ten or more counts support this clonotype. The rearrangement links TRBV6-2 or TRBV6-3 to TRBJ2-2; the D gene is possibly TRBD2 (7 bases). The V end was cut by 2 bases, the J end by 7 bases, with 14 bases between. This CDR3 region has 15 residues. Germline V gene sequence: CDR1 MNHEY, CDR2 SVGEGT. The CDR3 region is CASSYEGGGYGELFF. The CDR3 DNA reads TGTGCCAGCAGTTACGAGGGCGGGGGCTACGGGGAGCTGTTTTTT.

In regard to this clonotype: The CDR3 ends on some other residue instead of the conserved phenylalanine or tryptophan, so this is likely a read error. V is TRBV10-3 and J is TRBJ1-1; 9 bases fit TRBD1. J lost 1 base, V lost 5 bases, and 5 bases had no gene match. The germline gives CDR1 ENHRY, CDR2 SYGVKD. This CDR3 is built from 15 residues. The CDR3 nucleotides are TGTGCCATCAGTACTCCGGGACAGGGGAACACTGAAGCTTTCTCT. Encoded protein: CAISTPGQGNTEAFS.

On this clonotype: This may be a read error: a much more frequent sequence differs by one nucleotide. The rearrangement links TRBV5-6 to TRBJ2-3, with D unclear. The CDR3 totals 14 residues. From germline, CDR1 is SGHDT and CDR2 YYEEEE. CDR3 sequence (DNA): TGTGTCAGCAGCTTGCCACAGCTCACAGATACGCAGTATTTT. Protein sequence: CVSSLPQLTDTQYF.

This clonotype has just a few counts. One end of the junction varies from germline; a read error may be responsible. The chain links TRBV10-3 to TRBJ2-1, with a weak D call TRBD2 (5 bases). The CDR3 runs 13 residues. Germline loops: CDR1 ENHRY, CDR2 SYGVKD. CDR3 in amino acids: CVISERPGNEQFF. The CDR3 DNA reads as TGTGTCATCAGTGAGAGACCGGGGAATGAGCAGTTCTTC.

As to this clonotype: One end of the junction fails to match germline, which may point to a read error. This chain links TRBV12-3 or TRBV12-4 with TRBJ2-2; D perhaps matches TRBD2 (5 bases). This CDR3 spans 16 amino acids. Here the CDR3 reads CASSHGLYRNTGQLFF. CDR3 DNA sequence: TGTGCCAGCAGCCATGGACTCTACCGGAACACCGGGCAGCTGTTTTTT.

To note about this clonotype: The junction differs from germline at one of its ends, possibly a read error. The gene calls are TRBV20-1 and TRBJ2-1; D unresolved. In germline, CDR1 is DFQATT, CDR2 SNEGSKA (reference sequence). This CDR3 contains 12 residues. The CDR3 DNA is TGCACTGCTAAGTACACCGCCAATGAGCAGTTCTTC. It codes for CTAKYTANEQFF.

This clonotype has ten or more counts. CDR3 sequence reads: CASSPKPGTENTGELFF. The CDR3 DNA follows: TGTGCCAGCAGCCCCAAACCCGGGACAGAAAACACCGGGGAGCTGTTTTTT. The chain carries TRBV12-3 or TRBV12-4 and TRBJ2-2, with 7 bases identical to TRBD1. This CDR3 comprises 17 residues. Unmatched junction bases numbered 12, after V lost 6 bases and J lost 2 bases.

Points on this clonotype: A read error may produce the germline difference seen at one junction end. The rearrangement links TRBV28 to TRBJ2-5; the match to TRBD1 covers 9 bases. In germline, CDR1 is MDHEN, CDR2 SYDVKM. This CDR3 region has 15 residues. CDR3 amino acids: CASSHGTGRRETQYF. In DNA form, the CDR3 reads TGTGCGAGCAGTCATGGGACAGGGAGGCGAGAGACCCAGTACTTC. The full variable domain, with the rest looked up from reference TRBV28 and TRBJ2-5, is DVKVTQSSRYLVKRTGEKVFLECVQDMDHENMFWYRQDPGLGLRLIYFSYDVKMKEKGDIPEGYSVSREKKERFSLILESASTNQTSMYLCASSHGTGRRETQYFGPGTRLLVL.

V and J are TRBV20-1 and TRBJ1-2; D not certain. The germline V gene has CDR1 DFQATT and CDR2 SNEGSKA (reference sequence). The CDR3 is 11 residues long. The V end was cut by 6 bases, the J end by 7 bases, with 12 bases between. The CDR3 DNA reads TGCAGTGCCTGGGCCTACCGTGGCTACACCTTC. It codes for CSAWAYRGYTF.

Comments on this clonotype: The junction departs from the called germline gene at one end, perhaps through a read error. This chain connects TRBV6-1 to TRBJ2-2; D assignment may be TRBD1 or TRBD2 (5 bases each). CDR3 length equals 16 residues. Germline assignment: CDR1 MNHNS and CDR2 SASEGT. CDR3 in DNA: TGTGCCAGTATGCGATTTTCGACAGTGAACACCGGGGAGCCGTTTTTT. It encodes CASMRFSTVNTGEPFF.

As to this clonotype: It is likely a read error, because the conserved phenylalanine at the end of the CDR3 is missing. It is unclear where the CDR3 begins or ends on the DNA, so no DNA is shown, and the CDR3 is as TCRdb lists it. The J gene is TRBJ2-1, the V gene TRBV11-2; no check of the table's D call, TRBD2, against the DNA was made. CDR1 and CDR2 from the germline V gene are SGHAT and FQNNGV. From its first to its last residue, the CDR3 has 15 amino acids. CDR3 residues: CASSKRREGFYEQFI.

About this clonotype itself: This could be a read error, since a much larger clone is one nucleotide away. The CDR3 DNA is TGTGCCAGCATCATTACAGGGGGGTACGAGCAGTACTTC. Protein sequence: CASIITGGYEQYF. This chain links TRBV5-4 with TRBJ2-7; TRBD1 matches 8 bases. Trimming at V came to 6 bases and at J to 4 bases, leaving 6 bases not matched to a gene. The CDR3 extends over 13 amino acids. Per the germline V gene, CDR1 is SGHNT and CDR2 is YYREEE (reference sequence).

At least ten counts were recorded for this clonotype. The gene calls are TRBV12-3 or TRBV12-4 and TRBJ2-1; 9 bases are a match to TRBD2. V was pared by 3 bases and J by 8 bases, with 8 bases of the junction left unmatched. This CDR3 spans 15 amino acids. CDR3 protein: CASSFIAGVLDEQFF. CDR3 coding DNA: TGTGCCAGCAGTTTCATAGCGGGAGTCCTCGATGAGCAGTTCTTC.

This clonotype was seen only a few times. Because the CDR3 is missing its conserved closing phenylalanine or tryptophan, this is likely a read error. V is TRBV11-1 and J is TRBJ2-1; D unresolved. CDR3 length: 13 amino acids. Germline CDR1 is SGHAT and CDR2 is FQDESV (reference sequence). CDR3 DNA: TGTGCCAGCAACTTACCGCCGCTGGATGAGCAGTTCTTA. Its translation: CASNLPPLDEQFL.

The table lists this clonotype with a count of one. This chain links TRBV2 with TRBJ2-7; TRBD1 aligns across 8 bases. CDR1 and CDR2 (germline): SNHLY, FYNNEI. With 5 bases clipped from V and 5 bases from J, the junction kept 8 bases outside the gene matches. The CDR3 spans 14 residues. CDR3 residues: CASSPQGAMHEQYF. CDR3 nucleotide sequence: TGTGCCAGCAGTCCCCAGGGGGCTATGCACGAGCAGTACTTC.

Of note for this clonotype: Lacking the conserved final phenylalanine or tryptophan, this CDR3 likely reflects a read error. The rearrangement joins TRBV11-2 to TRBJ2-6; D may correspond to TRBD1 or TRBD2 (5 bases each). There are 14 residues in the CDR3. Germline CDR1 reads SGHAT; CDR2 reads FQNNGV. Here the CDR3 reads CASSLDPGANALTI. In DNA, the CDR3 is TGTGCCAGCAGCTTAGATCCCGGGGCCAACGCCCTGACTATC.

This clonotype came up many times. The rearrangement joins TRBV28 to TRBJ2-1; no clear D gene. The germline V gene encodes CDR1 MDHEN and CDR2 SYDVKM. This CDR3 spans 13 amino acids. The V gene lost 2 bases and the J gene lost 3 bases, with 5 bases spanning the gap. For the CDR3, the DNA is TGTGCCAGCAGTTTACCAGACTACAATGAGCAGTTCTTC. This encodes CASSLPDYNEQFF.

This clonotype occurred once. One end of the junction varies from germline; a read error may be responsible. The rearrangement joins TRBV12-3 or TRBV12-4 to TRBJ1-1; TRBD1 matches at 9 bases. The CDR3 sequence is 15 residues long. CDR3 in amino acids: CASSPTGGLNTEPFF. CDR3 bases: TGTGCCAGCAGTCCTACAGGGGGCTTGAACACTGAACCTTTCTTC.

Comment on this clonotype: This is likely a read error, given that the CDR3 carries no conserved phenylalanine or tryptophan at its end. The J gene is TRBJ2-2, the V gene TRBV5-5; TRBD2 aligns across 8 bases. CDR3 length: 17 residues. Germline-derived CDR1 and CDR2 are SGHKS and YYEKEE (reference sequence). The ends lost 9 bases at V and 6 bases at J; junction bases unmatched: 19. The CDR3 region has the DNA TGTGCCACCCGTACGGATTTATACGGGAGGGCCCCCGGGGAGCTGTTTTTA. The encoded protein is CATRTDLYGRAPGELFL.

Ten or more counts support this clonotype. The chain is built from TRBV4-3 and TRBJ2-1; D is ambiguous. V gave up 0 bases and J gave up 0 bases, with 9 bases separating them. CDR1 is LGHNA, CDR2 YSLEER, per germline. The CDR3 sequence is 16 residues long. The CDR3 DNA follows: TGCGCCAGCAGCCAAGATCGGGCTAGCTCCTACAATGAGCAGTTCTTC. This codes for CASSQDRASSYNEQFF.